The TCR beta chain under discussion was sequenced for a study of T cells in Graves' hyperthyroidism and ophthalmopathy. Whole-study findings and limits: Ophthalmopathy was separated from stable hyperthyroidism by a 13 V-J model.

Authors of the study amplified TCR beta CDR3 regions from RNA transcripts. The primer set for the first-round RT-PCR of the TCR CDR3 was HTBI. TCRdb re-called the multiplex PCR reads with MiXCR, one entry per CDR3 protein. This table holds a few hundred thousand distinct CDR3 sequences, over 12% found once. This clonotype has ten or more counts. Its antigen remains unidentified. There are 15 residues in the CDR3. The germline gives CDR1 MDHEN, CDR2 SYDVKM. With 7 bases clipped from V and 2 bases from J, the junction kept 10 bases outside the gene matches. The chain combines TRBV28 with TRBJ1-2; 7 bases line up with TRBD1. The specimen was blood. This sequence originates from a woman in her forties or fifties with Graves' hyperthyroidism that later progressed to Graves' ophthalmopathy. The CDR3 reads CASTRGGQLNYGYTF. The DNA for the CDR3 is TGTGCCAGCACCCGGGGGGGACAGCTAAACTATGGCTACACCTTC.